The T cell receptor beta chain described here comes from a study of cytomegalovirus exposure and HLA in healthy donors. Study-level results: Rarity characterized most TCR sequences, yet some public TCRs appeared in many donors. The CMV antigen specificity of three CMV-associated chains was confirmed through in vitro analysis. The analysis excluded some indistinguishable V segments, including TRBV6-2 and TRBV6-3.

The PCR had 60 Vbeta and 13 Jbeta primers. Sequencing was performed with immunoSEQ multiplex PCR; in TCRdb, only in-frame clones are kept and a portion is missing. The sample contains 100,000 to 150,000 clones, 70% to 80% of which appear only once. About this clone itself: Its antigen is still unknown.

This CDR3 has 15 residues. The germline CDR1 and CDR2 sequences are MDHEN and SYDVKM. V lost 5 bases to trimming and J lost 1 base, with 13 bases between them. The sequence was obtained from a female donor in good health and CMV-seronegative. Sequencing input: PBMCs. This chain joins TRBV28 and TRBJ2-3, with a tentative D call TRBD1 (6 bases). The CDR3 sequence: CASSPPGAGTDTQYF. The CDR3, as DNA: TGTGCCAGCAGTCCCCCAGGGGCGGGCACAGATACGCAGTATTTT. Filled out from reference TRBV28 and TRBJ2-3, the complete variable domain reads DVKVTQSSRYLVKRTGEKVFLECVQDMDHENMFWYRQDPGLGLRLIYFSYDVKMKEKGDIPEGYSVSREKKERFSLILESASTNQTSMYLCASSPPGAGTDTQYFGPGTRLTVL.